The T cell receptor (beta chain) described here comes from a study of cytomegalovirus exposure and HLA in healthy donors. On this clone itself: What it binds is unknown.

It was with 60 Vbeta and 13 Jbeta primers that the PCR ran. Profiled with immunoSEQ multiplex PCR; TCRdb holds only in-frame clones, not every one. The data show around 140,000 clones, about 82% seen once. The CDR3 length is 17 residues. Germline V CDR1 and CDR2: MNHEY, SMNVEV (reference sequence). V was cut by 3 bases and J by 0 bases, with 12 bases left in between. Study-level results: TCR beta sequences reportedly predicted most subjects' HLA-A and HLA-B alleles accurately.

The sequence derives from a female donor in good health and CMV-seropositive. The V gene is TRBV27, the J gene TRBJ1-6, with D hard to call. The material sequenced was PBMCs. The CDR3 loop reads CASSLLGLDSYNSPLHF. The CDR3 bases are TGTGCCAGCAGTTTGCTAGGACTAGACTCCTATAATTCACCCCTCCACTTT.